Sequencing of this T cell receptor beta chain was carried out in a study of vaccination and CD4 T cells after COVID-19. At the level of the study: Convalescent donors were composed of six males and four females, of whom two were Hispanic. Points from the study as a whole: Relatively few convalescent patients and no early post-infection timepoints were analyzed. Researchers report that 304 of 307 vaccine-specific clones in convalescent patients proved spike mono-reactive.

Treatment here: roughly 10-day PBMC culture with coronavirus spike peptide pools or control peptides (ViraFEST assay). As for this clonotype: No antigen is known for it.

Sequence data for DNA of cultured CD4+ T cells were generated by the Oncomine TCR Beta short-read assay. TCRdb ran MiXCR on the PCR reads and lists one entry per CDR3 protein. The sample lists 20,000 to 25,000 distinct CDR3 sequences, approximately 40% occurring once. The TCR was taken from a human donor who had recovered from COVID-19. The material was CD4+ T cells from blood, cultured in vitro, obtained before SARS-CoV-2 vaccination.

CDR3 loop: CASSTPPSGGDVHGTDTQYF. CDR3 nucleotides: TGTGCCAGCAGCACTCCCCCCTCCGGGGGGGATGTTCACGGTACAGATACGCAGTATTTT. V is TRBV7-2 and J is TRBJ2-3; 8 nucleotides match TRBD2. Unmatched junction bases numbered 22, after V lost 5 bases and J lost 3 bases. CDR3 length: 20 residues. Germline CDR1 SGHTA, CDR2 FQGNSA.